One T cell receptor beta chain is described in this entry. The CDR3 loop spans 16 amino acids. From germline, CDR1 is MNHEY and CDR2 SMNVEV (reference sequence). V lost 2 bases, J lost 0 bases, and 6 bases stayed unmatched. Generated by immunoSEQ multiplex PCR, the TCRdb table keeps only in-frame clones and is missing some. The data hold 100,000 or so clones, with 85% to 95% observed a single time. This sample is drawn from a study of siplizumab effects on memory and regulatory T cells. The sample consisted of CD4+ T cells sorted from blood. The receptor was derived from a human donor in good health. This chain links TRBV27 with TRBJ2-5; 7 bases map to TRBD1. The CDR3 reads CASSLRGQVNQETQYF. The CDR3 nucleotides read TGTGCCAGCAGTTTAAGAGGACAGGTAAACCAAGAGACCCAGTACTTC.